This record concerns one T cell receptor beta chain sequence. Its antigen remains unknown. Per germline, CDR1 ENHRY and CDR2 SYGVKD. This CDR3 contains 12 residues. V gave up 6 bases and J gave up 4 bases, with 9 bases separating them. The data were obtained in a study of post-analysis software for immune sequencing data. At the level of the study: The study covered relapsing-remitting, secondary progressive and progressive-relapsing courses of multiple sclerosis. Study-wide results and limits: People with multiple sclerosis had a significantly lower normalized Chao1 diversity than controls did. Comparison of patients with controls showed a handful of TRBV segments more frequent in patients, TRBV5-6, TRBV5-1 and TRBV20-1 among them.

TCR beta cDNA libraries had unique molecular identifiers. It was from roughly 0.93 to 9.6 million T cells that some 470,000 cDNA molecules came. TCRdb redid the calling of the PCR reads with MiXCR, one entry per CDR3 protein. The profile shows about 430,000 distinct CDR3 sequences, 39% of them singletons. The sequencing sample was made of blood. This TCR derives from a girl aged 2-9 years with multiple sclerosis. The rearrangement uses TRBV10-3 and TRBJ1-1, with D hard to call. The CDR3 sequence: CAIRREGTEAFF. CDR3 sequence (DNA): TGTGCCATCAGGAGGGAGGGCACTGAAGCTTTCTTT.